One and the same sample provided the 27 T cell receptor beta chains below, sequenced in a study of CD8+ T cells in alopecia areata (dated by TCRdb to the late 2010s). Library creation used the immunoSEQ multiplex PCR assay. For TCR sequencing, RNA was extracted from every sample and reverse transcribed into cDNA to serve as template. Sourced from immuneACCESS, this table was stored by TCRdb with only in-frame sequences that have V and J called. A share of the clones is absent; for the studies checked, an unresolved V gene accounts for under half, and the remainder has no known explanation. The sample contains some 200,000 clones, around 56% of them found a single time. In total, the top ten clones hold approximately 3.4% of the sample. This specimen's time point label, per the study, means: around 4 weeks on oral tofacitinib. The intended sense of this specimen's treatment or condition label: oral pan-JAK inhibitor, 5-10 mg twice daily.

The source was CD4+ T cells sorted from blood, collected at week 4, from a patient treated with tofacitinib. The receptors here all came from a human donor with alopecia areata.

This clone was counted only a few times. The chain has TRBV29-1 and TRBJ2-4; no clear D. With 6 bases removed from V and 0 bases from J, the gap between germline ends came to 9 bases. Germline V gene lookup returns CDR1 SQVTM and CDR2 ANQGSEA. The CDR3 runs 13 residues. The CDR3 nucleotides read TGCAGCGTACAAGGGTTAGCCAAAAACATTCAGTACTTC. Residues: CSVQGLAKNIQYF.

The chain employs TRBV29-1 and TRBJ2-7, with D tentatively TRBD2 (5 bases). From germline, CDR1 is SQVTM and CDR2 ANQGSEA. This CDR3 region has 15 residues. V dropped 7 bases and J dropped 0 bases, with 19 bases sitting between them. The CDR3 spells CSAALSRGPSYEQYF. The CDR3 bases are TGCAGCGCTGCTCTTTCAAGAGGGCCCTCCTACGAGCAGTACTTC.

J is TRBJ1-2 and V is TRBV27, with D perhaps TRBD1 (5 bases). CDR3 length: 12 residues. V dropped 10 bases and J dropped 7 bases, with 16 bases sitting between them. In germline, CDR1 is MNHEY, CDR2 SMNVEV (reference sequence). The CDR3 DNA is TGTGCCACCTCAAAATTGGGGGGTGGCTACACCTTC. This encodes CATSKLGGGYTF.

The CDR3 reads CASSYGRGSSYEQYF. CDR3 sequence (DNA): TGTGCCAGCAGTTACGGTCGTGGGAGCTCCTACGAGCAGTACTTC. V gene TRBV6-5 combines with J gene TRBJ2-7; D is perhaps TRBD2 (5 bases). Germline V lookup: CDR1 MNHEY, CDR2 SVGAGI. The CDR3 has 15 amino acids. V dropped 2 bases and J dropped 0 bases, with 11 bases sitting between them.

The chain recombines TRBV9 with TRBJ2-3; D unresolved. V was trimmed by 7 bases and J by 6 bases, leaving 9 bases between them. The CDR3 totals 11 residues. Germline CDR1 reads SGDLS; CDR2 reads YYNGEE. CDR3 protein: CASGTLDTQYF. CDR3 in DNA: TGTGCCAGCGGAACCTTGGATACGCAGTATTTT.

This clone was picked up one time. The genes are TRBV19 and TRBJ2-5, with D maybe TRBD1 (5 bases). The V gene's germline CDR1 is LNHDA and CDR2 SQIVND (reference sequence). V lost 5 bases and J lost 5, with 15 bases in between. This CDR3 has 14 amino acids. The CDR3 reads CASSWGLNRETQYF. In nucleotides, the CDR3 is TGTGCCAGTAGTTGGGGCCTCAATCGGGAGACCCAGTACTTC.

The rearrangement uses TRBV29-1 and TRBJ1-1; the D is unclear. The length of the CDR3 is 11 residues. Deletions cut 7 bases from V and 0 bases from J, with 6 bases between. Germline V gene data show CDR1 as SQVTM and CDR2 as ANQGSEA. The DNA for the CDR3 is TGCAGCGCCCGAATGAACACTGAAGCTTTCTTT. It specifies CSARMNTEAFF.

The chain couples TRBV29-1 to TRBJ1-5; tentatively, D is TRBD1 (6 bases). This CDR3 region has 15 residues. V dropped 3 bases and J dropped 2 bases, with 14 bases sitting between them. CDR1 and CDR2 from the germline V gene are SQVTM and ANQGSEA. DNA for the CDR3: TGCAGCGTTGATGGTCGAAGACAGGGCAATCAGCCCCAGCATTTT. As protein: CSVDGRRQGNQPQHF. The full variable domain, in which reference TRBV29-1 and TRBJ1-5 provide the parts outside the CDR3, is SAVISQKPSRDICQRGTSLTIQCQVDSQVTMMFWYRQQPGQSLTLIATANQGSEATYESGFVIDKFPISRPNLTFSTLTVSNMSPEDSSIYLCSVDGRRQGNQPQHFGDGTRLSIL.

J is TRBJ1-2 and V is TRBV6-5; perhaps TRBD1 as D (5 bases). The germline CDR1 and CDR2 sequences are MNHEY and SVGAGI. V lost 6 bases and J 3 bases, leaving 11 bases between the germline ends. This CDR3 region has 13 residues. CDR3 protein: CASSRREDYGYTF. The CDR3 DNA reads as TGTGCCAGCAGCCGCAGGGAAGACTATGGCTACACCTTC.

This chain connects TRBV9 to TRBJ2-1; D is uncertain. V lost 0 bases and J lost 0, with 7 bases in between. The germline V gene encodes CDR1 SGDLS and CDR2 YYNGEE. The CDR3 is made up of 15 amino acids. Here the CDR3 reads CASSVEANSYNEQFF. The CDR3 DNA reads as TGTGCCAGCAGCGTAGAAGCGAACTCCTACAATGAGCAGTTCTTC.

The gene calls are TRBV4-2 and TRBJ2-7; TRBD2 matches at 10 bases. The V and J ends lost 0 bases and 1 base, in that order; junction bases with no gene match: 9. The CDR3 extends over 18 amino acids. Germline loops: CDR1 LGHNA, CDR2 YNFKEQ. CDR3 sequence: CASSQEVPSSGGSYEQYF. Written as DNA, the CDR3 is TGTGCCAGCAGCCAAGAAGTTCCTAGTAGCGGGGGGTCCTACGAGCAGTACTTC.

This chain uses TRBV18 with TRBJ2-7; the match to TRBD2 covers 14 bases. V gave up 3 bases and J gave up 3 bases; unmatched junction bases: 13. Germline CDR1 KGHSH, CDR2 LQKENI. The CDR3 extends over 19 amino acids. The CDR3 bases are TGTGCCAGCTCACCGACTAAATCGGGACTAGCGGGGGACCGCTACGAGCAGTACTTC. Translation: CASSPTKSGLAGDRYEQYF.

This clone appeared a few times. For the CDR3, the DNA is TGTGCCAGCAGTTTGGCCAGGGGAAGGTACGAGCAGTACTTC. Its translation: CASSLARGRYEQYF. This rearrangement joins TRBV28 to TRBJ2-7, with D perhaps matching TRBD1 (6 bases). V was cut by 3 bases and J by 4 bases, with 13 bases left in between. Germline V gene data show CDR1 as MDHEN and CDR2 as SYDVKM. CDR3 length: 14 residues.

The CDR3 spells CAWKKWRVLSTEAFF. CDR3 nucleotide sequence: TGTGCCTGGAAGAAGTGGAGGGTCCTAAGCACTGAAGCTTTCTTT. V usage is TRBV30 and J usage is TRBJ1-1; unclear D gene. V was cut by 4 bases and J by 4 bases, with 19 bases left in between. The CDR3 loop spans 15 amino acids. Germline V lookup: CDR1 GTSNPN, CDR2 SVGIG (reference sequence).

The chain couples TRBV5-1 to TRBJ2-5; the match to TRBD2 covers 9 bases. V was clipped by 4 bases and J by 3 bases; unmatched bases: 7. Germline CDR1 is SGHRS and CDR2 is YFSETQ. This CDR3 is 15 amino acids long. CDR3 region: CASSLYRLAEETQYF. The CDR3 DNA sequence: TGCGCCAGCAGCCTGTACCGACTAGCGGAAGAGACCCAGTACTTC.

The chain carries TRBV30 and TRBJ1-1, with a weak D call TRBD1 (5 bases). CDR1 is GTSNPN and CDR2 is SVGIG in the germline V gene (reference sequence). The CDR3 spans 12 residues. Trimming removed 4 bases at V and 10 bases at J, with 16 bases between. CDR3 region: CAWNVQPGGAFF. In DNA form, the CDR3 reads TGTGCCTGGAACGTTCAGCCGGGGGGAGCTTTCTTT.

In the case of this clone: Other DNA variants within this sample encode the same CDR3. This sequence joins TRBV5-1 and TRBJ2-5; 11 bases fit TRBD2. The germline V gene encodes CDR1 SGHRS and CDR2 YFSETQ. J was trimmed by 2 bases and V by 2 bases; bases with no gene match: 2. This CDR3 has 15 residues. The CDR3 coding sequence is TGCGCCAGCAGCTTCGGGACTAGCGGACAAGAGACCCAGTACTTC. This translates into CASSFGTSGQETQYF.

The V gene is TRBV29-1, the J gene TRBJ1-1, with a tentative D call TRBD1 (5 bases). Per germline, CDR1 SQVTM and CDR2 ANQGSEA. Trimming cost V 2 bases and J 1 base, with 11 bases left between them. CDR3 length equals 14 residues. The CDR3 spells CSVEIRGRNTEAFF. DNA for the CDR3: TGCAGCGTTGAAATACGGGGGAGGAACACTGAAGCTTTCTTT.

The rearrangement links TRBV29-1 to TRBJ1-3; D gene ambiguous. The CDR3 consists of 15 residues. Germline lookup yields CDR1 SQVTM and CDR2 ANQGSEA. This CDR3 is CSSLGLPGNADTIYF. Written as DNA, the CDR3 is TGCAGTTCTCTCGGGCTCCCCGGTAATGCGGACACCATATATTTT.

The V gene is TRBV29-1, the J gene TRBJ1-4; D uncertain. This CDR3 is built from 11 residues. The V end lost 5 bases, the J end lost 8 bases, and 9 bases lay between the germline ends. Germline-derived CDR1 and CDR2 are SQVTM and ANQGSEA. CDR3 sequence: CSVTPGEKLFF. The CDR3 bases are TGCAGCGTTACACCGGGCGAAAAACTGTTTTTT.

The sample holds one count of this clone. The chain recombines TRBV7-2 with TRBJ1-2; maybe TRBD1 (6 bases). This CDR3 spans 12 amino acids. The V gene lost 3 bases and the J gene lost 5 bases, with 7 bases spanning the gap. The V gene's germline CDR1 is SGHTA and CDR2 FQGNSA. In DNA form, the CDR3 reads TGTGCCAGCAGCTTGAGGGGGTATGGCTACACCTTC. This codes for CASSLRGYGYTF.

This rearrangement joins TRBV29-1 to TRBJ1-5; 7 bases are a match to TRBD1. The CDR3 totals 18 residues. Trimming cost V 1 base and J 0 bases; bases outside gene matches: 12. Germline V lookup: CDR1 SQVTM, CDR2 ANQGSEA. CDR3 nucleotide sequence: TGCAGCGTTGAAGCCTCCAACGGGACAGCATATAGCAATCAGCCCCAGCATTTT. It is translated as CSVEASNGTAYSNQPQHF.

V gene TRBV29-1 combines with J gene TRBJ1-2; D is uncertain. The CDR3 consists of 13 residues. Germline values: CDR1 SQVTM, CDR2 ANQGSEA. V was trimmed by 4 bases and J by 8 bases, leaving 17 bases between them. CDR3 sequence reads: CSVVQRARYGYTF. The CDR3 nucleotides read TGCAGCGTTGTGCAGAGGGCGCGGTACGGCTACACCTTC.

The chain recombines TRBV5-1 with TRBJ1-6; 7 bases are shared with TRBD1. Looked up from germline, CDR1 is SGHRS and CDR2 is YFSETQ. This CDR3 has 13 residues. Germline trimming cut 0 bases from V and 12 bases from J; bases unmatched to any gene: 3. The CDR3 loop is CASSLDRGGPLHF. CDR3 sequence (DNA): TGCGCCAGCAGCTTGGACAGGGGAGGACCCCTCCACTTT.

This clone was seen a few times. This sequence joins TRBV5-1 and TRBJ2-7; D possibly corresponds to TRBD2 (5 bases). Trimming took off 5 bases at V and 5 bases at J, with 14 bases between the two ends. This CDR3 has 13 residues. CDR1 is SGHRS and CDR2 is YFSETQ in the germline V gene. The CDR3 here is CASRWPGSHEQYF. The CDR3 DNA reads as TGCGCCAGCAGGTGGCCGGGGTCCCACGAGCAGTACTTC.

J is TRBJ2-1 and V is TRBV29-1, with 9 bases lining up with TRBD2. This CDR3 has 14 residues. V lost 2 bases to trimming and J lost 7 bases; unmatched junction nucleotides: 6. Germline loops: CDR1 SQVTM, CDR2 ANQGSEA. The CDR3 DNA is TGCAGCGTTGAAAAAGGCGGGGGGGGTAATGAGCAGTTCTTC. It translates to CSVEKGGGGNEQFF.

This clone was seen a few times. The chain recombines TRBV19 with TRBJ1-5; D may be TRBD1 (6 bases). Trimming removed 4 bases from V and 4 bases from J, with 14 bases in between. The CDR3 loop spans 15 amino acids. Germline CDR1 is LNHDA and CDR2 is SQIVND (reference sequence). The CDR3 loop is CASSRGQGENQPQHF. The CDR3 DNA follows: TGTGCCAGTAGTAGGGGGCAGGGAGAGAATCAGCCCCAGCATTTT.